Given below is one T cell receptor (beta chain) in context. Its antigen is not known. The data were taken from a study of OX40 agonist ivuxolimab in advanced cancers. Study information: Dose-escalation patients were diagnosed with hepatocellular carcinoma, melanoma, renal cell cancer or head and neck cancer.

CDR3 length equals 14 residues. Germline V gene sequence: CDR1 SGHTA, CDR2 FQGNSA. Trimming took 3 bases from V and 5 from J, leaving 11 bases between them. Assay used: immunoSEQ multiplex PCR; TCRdb lists only in-frame clones, some missing. The table lists over 65,000 clones, 70% to 90% of them singletons. Samples were taken at baseline and on day 1 of cycles 4 and 7. Notes on the study in general: At 0.1-3.0 mg/kg, partial responders had clonal expansion among the lowest observed. Low normalized T-cell clonal expansion was additionally recorded for some nonresponders.

The sample in question was CD4+ or CD8+ T cells sorted from blood, obtained in a trial of the OX40 agonist ivuxolimab. The chain links TRBV7-2 to TRBJ1-5, with D possibly matching TRBD1 (6 bases). This TCR derives from an adult with an advanced solid tumor such as melanoma, head and neck, liver or kidney cancer. The CDR3 spells CASSFGGGDQPQHF. The CDR3 bases are TGTGCCAGCAGCTTTGGAGGGGGAGATCAGCCCCAGCATTTT.